A single sample gave rise to the 31 T cell receptor beta chains below, sequenced in a study of T cell responses to AZD1222 COVID-19 vaccine. The protocol was immunoSEQ multiplex PCR, while the TCRdb copy is restricted to in-frame clones and leaves out a portion. The data show roughly 33,000 clones, about 80% seen once. The sequences come from peripheral blood, collected 28 days after the second AZD1222 dose. Receptor source: an adult who received the AZD1222 COVID-19 vaccine.

J is TRBJ2-5 and V is TRBV19; D is ambiguous. The germline V gene encodes CDR1 LNHDA and CDR2 SQIVND (reference sequence). There are 15 residues in the CDR3. V was clipped by 4 bases and J by 4 bases, with 16 bases between them. CDR3 sequence (DNA): TGTGCCAGTAGTACCGATTTAGTACGGGTAGAGACCCAGTACTTC. Its protein is CASSTDLVRVETQYF.

The chain carries TRBV19 and TRBJ1-6; no definite D call. CDR1 is LNHDA, CDR2 SQIVND, per germline (reference sequence). V gave up 1 base and J gave up 8 bases, with 12 bases separating them. There are 15 residues in the CDR3. For the CDR3, the DNA is TGTGCCAGTAGTATAGTAGGAGGCCAGTATTCACCCCTCCACTTT. Protein sequence: CASSIVGGQYSPLHF. The full variable domain, its missing parts supplied by reference TRBV19 and TRBJ1-6, is DGGITQSPKYLFRKEGQNVTLSCEQNLNHDAMYWYRQDPGQGLRLIYYSQIVNDFQKGDIAEGYSVSREKKESFPLTVTSAQKNPTAFYLCASSIVGGQYSPLHFGNGTRLTVT.

This sequence joins TRBV18 and TRBJ1-1, with D perhaps TRBD1 (6 bases). Trimming took 3 bases from V and 6 from J, leaving 20 bases between them. The CDR3 consists of 16 residues. Germline V gene lookup returns CDR1 KGHSH and CDR2 LQKENI. The CDR3 sequence: CASSPTASTGIPEAFF. The CDR3 DNA follows: TGTGCCAGCTCACCTACAGCCTCCACAGGGATCCCTGAAGCTTTCTTT.

The rearrangement joins TRBV3-1 (or the pseudogene TRBV3-2) to TRBJ1-1; 7 bases are shared with TRBD1. Germline CDR1 is LGHDT and CDR2 is YNNKEL (reference sequence). V dropped 1 base and J dropped 4; count of bases not matched to a gene: 9. The CDR3 extends over 16 amino acids. CDR3 bases: TGTGCCAGCAGCCAAGTGGGAGGGGGCGGGGGCACTGAAGCTTTCTTT. Amino acids: CASSQVGGGGGTEAFF.

The chain joins TRBV19 to TRBJ1-2; 7 positions agree with TRBD1. Germline CDR1 reads LNHDA; CDR2 reads SQIVND (reference sequence). The CDR3 runs 15 residues. J was trimmed by 4 bases and V by 7 bases; bases with no gene match: 12. The CDR3: CASTREWGQSYGYTF. DNA of the CDR3: TGTGCCAGTACCCGGGAATGGGGACAGTCCTATGGCTACACCTTC. Using reference TRBV19 and TRBJ1-2 for the parts outside the CDR3, the full variable domain is DGGITQSPKYLFRKEGQNVTLSCEQNLNHDAMYWYRQDPGQGLRLIYYSQIVNDFQKGDIAEGYSVSREKKESFPLTVTSAQKNPTAFYLCASTREWGQSYGYTFGSGTRLTVV.

The chain links TRBV18 to TRBJ1-2; possible D gene TRBD1, 5 bases. Trimming cost V 3 bases and J 2 bases, with 7 bases left between them. This CDR3 comprises 13 residues. Germline CDR1 is KGHSH and CDR2 is LQKENI. In nucleotides, the CDR3 is TGTGCCAGCTCACCTCGACAGAACTATGGCTACACCTTC. Encoded protein: CASSPRQNYGYTF.

V and J are TRBV29-1 and TRBJ2-7, with 8 bases matching TRBD1. The V and J ends lost 5 bases and 5 bases, in that order; junction bases with no gene match: 8. CDR3 length equals 13 residues. The V gene's germline CDR1 is SQVTM and CDR2 ANQGSEA. The CDR3 coding sequence is TGCAGCGTTCCGCAGGGGGCCCCTCACGAGCAGTACGTC. Translated: CSVPQGAPHEQYV.

V and J are TRBV6-2 or TRBV6-3 and TRBJ1-1; tentatively, D is TRBD1 (6 bases). From germline, CDR1 is MNHEY and CDR2 SVGEGT. The CDR3 is made up of 14 amino acids. The V gene lost 5 bases and the J gene lost 1 base, with 11 bases spanning the gap. The chain's CDR3 is CASSTRTENTEAFF. Written as DNA, the CDR3 is TGTGCCAGCAGTACAAGGACAGAGAACACTGAAGCTTTCTTT.

This clone occurred a few times. V usage is TRBV27 and J usage is TRBJ1-5; D might be TRBD1 (5 bases). Germline values: CDR1 MNHEY, CDR2 SMNVEV (reference sequence). The length of the CDR3 is 15 residues. Trimming pared 8 bases from V and 5 bases from J, leaving 19 bases between. In DNA, the CDR3 is TGTGCCAGCTCAATTTCAGGGACGGGAGATCAGCCCCAGCATTTT. Translation gives CASSISGTGDQPQHF.

As concerns this clone: Additional DNA sequences in this sample encode the identical CDR3. The chain joins TRBV4-2 to TRBJ1-1; no clear D gene. This CDR3 contains 15 residues. Germline V lookup: CDR1 LGHNA, CDR2 YNFKEQ. V lost 1 base to trimming and J lost 5 bases, with 14 bases between them. CDR3 region: CASSQGAGGVTEAFF. In DNA, the CDR3 is TGTGCCAGCAGCCAAGGTGCGGGCGGTGTGACTGAAGCTTTCTTT.

In its sample, this clone was seen once. This rearrangement joins TRBV10-2 to TRBJ1-5; TRBD1 might be the D (5 bases). CDR1 and CDR2 from the germline V gene are WSHSY and SAAADI. Trimming shortened V by 5 bases and J by 5 bases, and 10 bases separated the two germline ends. The CDR3 has 13 residues. Here the CDR3 DNA reads TGCGCCAGCAGTTTCCAGGGTGATCAGCCCCAGCATTTT. Translating gives CASSFQGDQPQHF.

The chain uses TRBV20-1 and TRBJ2-2; TRBD2 agrees at 10 bases. Per the germline V gene, CDR1 is DFQATT and CDR2 is SNEGSKA (reference sequence). This CDR3 spans 17 amino acids. J was trimmed by 6 bases and V by 3 bases; bases with no gene match: 13. The chain's CDR3 is CSASPIGLAVGSGELFF. For the CDR3, the DNA is TGCAGTGCTAGTCCCATTGGACTAGCGGTTGGGTCCGGGGAGCTGTTTTTT.

The V and J genes are TRBV7-9 and TRBJ2-3; 9 bases map to TRBD1. The germline CDR1 and CDR2 sequences are SEHNR and FQNEAQ (reference sequence). This CDR3 region has 15 residues. V dropped 5 bases and J dropped 3; count of bases not matched to a gene: 6. In DNA, the CDR3 is TGTGCCAGCAGCCACCCGGGGACAGGGACAGATACGCAGTATTTT. Its translation is CASSHPGTGTDTQYF.

By proportion, this clone is medium-sized. The chain has TRBV7-9 and TRBJ2-5; unclear D gene. Trimming took 1 base from V and 5 from J, leaving 11 bases between them. This CDR3 is 14 amino acids long. CDR1 is SEHNR and CDR2 is FQNEAQ in the germline V gene (reference sequence). The CDR3: CASSLVSGFETQYF. The CDR3 nucleotides read TGTGCCAGCAGCTTAGTTTCAGGTTTCGAGACCCAGTACTTC.

This chain connects TRBV28 to TRBJ1-2; 10 bases are shared with TRBD1. V lost 6 bases to trimming and J lost 6 bases; unmatched junction nucleotides: 7. Germline lookup yields CDR1 MDHEN and CDR2 SYDVKM. The CDR3 has 14 amino acids. For the CDR3, the DNA is TGTGCCAGCAGGCGATCTGGGACAGGGGATGGCTACACCTTC. Residues: CASRRSGTGDGYTF.

This clone has only one observation. J is TRBJ1-2 and V is TRBV28; unclear D gene. Germline CDR1 and CDR2: MDHEN and SYDVKM. Trimming shortened V by 8 bases and J by 7 bases, and 5 bases separated the two germline ends. The CDR3 contains 9 residues. The CDR3 is CASGSGYTF. The CDR3 DNA reads TGTGCCAGCGGAAGTGGCTACACCTTC.

V and J are TRBV18 and TRBJ2-3; D might be TRBD1 (5 bases). CDR3 length equals 16 residues. Germline V lookup: CDR1 KGHSH, CDR2 LQKENI. Trimming took off 3 bases at V and 0 bases at J, with 13 bases between the two ends. The CDR3 loop reads CASSPPTQGSTDTQYF. The CDR3 nucleotides are TGTGCCAGCTCACCCCCAACGCAGGGTAGCACAGATACGCAGTATTTT.

The chain recombines TRBV7-2 with TRBJ2-3; 12 positions match TRBD1. The CDR3 length is 15 residues. V was pared by 5 bases and J by 5 bases, with 5 bases of the junction left unmatched. The germline V gene encodes CDR1 SGHTA and CDR2 FQGNSA. The CDR3 DNA follows: TGTGCCAGCAGCCCAGGGACAGGGGGCATAGATACGCAGTATTTT. Translated, it gives CASSPGTGGIDTQYF.

The chain carries TRBV6-5 and TRBJ1-5, with D tentatively TRBD1 (6 bases). This CDR3 comprises 13 residues. Germline CDR1 reads MNHEY; CDR2 reads SVGAGI. V was pared by 7 bases and J by 7 bases, with 14 bases between. The CDR3 DNA reads as TGTGCCAGCACCCCACAGGGTTACCAGCCCCAGCATTTT. Translation gives CASTPQGYQPQHF.

The chain joins TRBV2 to TRBJ1-6; maybe TRBD1 (5 bases). CDR3 size: 15 residues. V was shortened by 6 bases and J by 3 bases, with 12 bases between the two germline ends. The germline gives CDR1 SNHLY, CDR2 FYNNEI. The CDR3 coding sequence is TGTGCCAGCAGCCCCAGGGCGCTCTATAATTCACCCCTCCACTTT. Translated: CASSPRALYNSPLHF. Combining the CDR3 with reference TRBV2 and TRBJ1-6 gives the whole variable domain EPEVTQTPSHQVTQMGQEVILRCVPISNHLYFYWYRQILGQKVEFLVSFYNNEISEKSEIFDDQFSVERPDGSNFTLKIRSTKLEDSAMYFCASSPRALYNSPLHFGNGTRLTVT.

This sequence joins TRBV7-8 and TRBJ1-5; D is unresolved. CDR3 length: 15 residues. Germline V gene sequence: CDR1 SGHVS, CDR2 FQNEAQ. V was pared by 1 base and J by 1 base, with 8 bases between. CDR3 sequence: CASSLVGSSNQPQHF. CDR3 sequence (DNA): TGTGCCAGCAGCTTAGTGGGCAGCAGCAATCAGCCCCAGCATTTT.

The chain recombines TRBV5-1 with TRBJ2-5; perhaps TRBD1 as D (6 bases). V shed 7 bases and J shed 1 base, with 17 bases lying between them. Germline values: CDR1 SGHRS, CDR2 YFSETQ. The CDR3 extends over 15 amino acids. CDR3 DNA sequence: TGCGCCAGCCGGGACACCACCGGAGGCCAAGAGACCCAGTACTTC. Its protein is CASRDTTGGQETQYF.

The chain links TRBV30 to TRBJ1-5; TRBD1 aligns across 8 bases. Germline V lookup: CDR1 GTSNPN, CDR2 SVGIG (reference sequence). The CDR3 length is 13 residues. Trimming at V came to 1 base and at J to 6 bases, leaving 2 bases not matched to a gene. The CDR3: CAWSGQGSQPQHF. CDR3 DNA sequence: TGTGCCTGGAGTGGACAGGGGAGTCAGCCCCAGCATTTT.

The CDR3 bases are TGTGCCAGCAGCTTTCCACACCAAGAGACCCAGTACTTC. It specifies CASSFPHQETQYF. The rearrangement uses TRBV11-2 and TRBJ2-5; D uncertain. CDR3 length: 13 residues. Trimming took off 3 bases at V and 0 bases at J, with 5 bases between the two ends. The germline V gene encodes CDR1 SGHAT and CDR2 FQNNGV. The variable domain in full, with the rest retrieved from reference TRBV11-2 and TRBJ2-5, is EAGVAQSPRYKIIEKRQSVAFWCNPISGHATLYWYQQILGQGPKLLIQFQNNGVVDDSQLPKDRFSAERLKGVDSTLKIQPAKLEDSAVYLCASSFPHQETQYFGPGTRLLVL.

The rearrangement joins TRBV6-5 to TRBJ2-7; no clear D. The V gene's germline CDR1 is MNHEY and CDR2 SVGAGI. Trimming cost V 10 bases and J 4 bases, with 17 bases left between them. The CDR3 sequence is 13 residues long. CDR3 DNA: TGTGCCACAGGACCGATGGTAGGATACGAGCAGTACTTC. It is translated as CATGPMVGYEQYF.

The chain carries TRBV6-5 and TRBJ1-2; 9 positions match TRBD1. V lost 4 bases, J lost 3 bases, and 9 bases stayed unmatched. Germline V gene sequence: CDR1 MNHEY, CDR2 SVGAGI. The CDR3 spans 16 residues. The DNA of the CDR3 is TGTGCCAGCAGTTCGGTCCGGGACAGGGTTGACTATGGCTACACCTTC. Translated: CASSSVRDRVDYGYTF.

The rearrangement uses TRBV5-1 and TRBJ2-1; no clear D gene. The germline CDR1 and CDR2 sequences are SGHRS and YFSETQ. Trimming shortened V by 4 bases and J by 15 bases, and 14 bases separated the two germline ends. This CDR3 is 11 amino acids long. CDR3 sequence (DNA): TGCGCCAGCAGCCTGACGGCCGGTTGGTTCTTC. Its translation: CASSLTAGWFF.

This chain connects TRBV6-5 to TRBJ1-6; no definite D call. Germline CDR1 is MNHEY and CDR2 is SVGAGI. The germline V and J ends were trimmed by 2 bases and 9 bases, with 11 bases remaining between them. The CDR3 loop spans 14 amino acids. The CDR3 loop reads CASSYGPAGSPLHF. The CDR3 coding sequence is TGTGCCAGCAGTTACGGACCTGCGGGTTCACCCCTCCACTTT.

The V call is TRBV24-1, the J call TRBJ1-1; possibly TRBD1 for D (6 bases). Per germline, CDR1 KGHDR and CDR2 SFDVKD. The V end lost 5 bases, the J end lost 4 bases, and 16 bases lay between the germline ends. The CDR3 runs 15 residues. DNA for the CDR3: TGTGCCACCAGTGCAGGGAGGAAAGGGGGCACTGAAGCTTTCTTT. This gives the protein CATSAGRKGGTEAFF.

The chain combines TRBV19 with TRBJ2-3, with unresolved D. The CDR3 is made up of 15 amino acids. CDR1 and CDR2 (germline): LNHDA, SQIVND (reference sequence). Deletions cut 5 bases from V and 1 base from J, with 13 bases between. CDR3 DNA: TGTGCCAGTAGTGCCCCTCACGTCGGCACAGATACGCAGTATTTT. Translating gives CASSAPHVGTDTQYF.

The chain is built from TRBV12-3 or TRBV12-4 and TRBJ2-7; D not certain. The CDR3 spans 13 residues. V was shortened by 3 bases and J by 2 bases, with 8 bases between the two germline ends. This CDR3 is CASSFGRAYEQYV. The CDR3 DNA reads TGTGCCAGCAGTTTTGGCAGAGCCTACGAGCAGTACGTC.